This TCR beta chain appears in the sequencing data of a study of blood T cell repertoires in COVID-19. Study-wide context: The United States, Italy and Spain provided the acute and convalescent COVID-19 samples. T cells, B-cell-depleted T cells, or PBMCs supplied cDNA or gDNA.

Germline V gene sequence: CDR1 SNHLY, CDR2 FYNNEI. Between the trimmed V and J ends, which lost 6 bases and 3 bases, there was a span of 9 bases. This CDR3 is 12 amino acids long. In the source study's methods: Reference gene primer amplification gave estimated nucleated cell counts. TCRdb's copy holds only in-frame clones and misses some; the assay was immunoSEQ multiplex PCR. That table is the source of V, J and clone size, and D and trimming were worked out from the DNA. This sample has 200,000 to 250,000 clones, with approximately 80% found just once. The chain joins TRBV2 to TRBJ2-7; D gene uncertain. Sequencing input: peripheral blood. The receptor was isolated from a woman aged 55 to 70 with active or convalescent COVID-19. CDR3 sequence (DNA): TGTGCCAGCAGGCCGGAGTTCTACGAGCAGTACTTC. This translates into CASRPEFYEQYF.